The 9 T cell receptor beta chains given below trace back to one sample, sequenced in a study of OX40 agonist ivuxolimab in advanced cancers. Libraries were prepared through the immunoSEQ multiplex PCR assay. Held by TCRdb, this immuneACCESS table contains in-frame sequences only and omits some clones. Under half of the omission traces to an unresolved V gene where checked; the cause of the rest is unknown. Counted in this sample were about 67,000 clones; approximately 81% of them appeared once. 2% to 2.5% of the sample is held by the ten biggest clonotypes. The sequences come from CD4+ or CD8+ T cells sorted from blood, collected in a trial of the OX40 agonist ivuxolimab. These receptors came from an adult with an advanced solid tumor such as melanoma, head and neck, liver or kidney cancer.

CDR3 sequence: CASRGQGDTEAFF. CDR3 nucleotides: TGTGCCAGCAGGGGGCAGGGGGACACTGAAGCTTTCTTT. The V gene is TRBV6-6, the J gene TRBJ1-1; 7 positions agree with TRBD1. Trimming at V came to 6 bases and at J to 3 bases, leaving 4 bases not matched to a gene. Germline V lookup: CDR1 MNHNY, CDR2 SVGAGI (reference sequence). The CDR3 covers 13 residues.

The V gene is TRBV5-4, the J gene TRBJ2-1, with TRBD2 matching over 7 bases. Germline V gene data show CDR1 as SGHNT and CDR2 as YYREEE (reference sequence). The CDR3 extends over 15 amino acids. The junction had 3 bases not matched to a gene; V was cut back by 3 bases and J by 0 bases. The CDR3: CASSYAGASYNEQFF. In nucleotides, the CDR3 is TGTGCCAGCAGCTATGCGGGAGCCTCCTACAATGAGCAGTTCTTC.

This chain connects TRBV6-5 to TRBJ2-6; no clear D gene. The CDR3 has 13 residues. The V end lost 8 bases, the J end lost 4 bases, and 9 bases lay between the germline ends. Germline-derived CDR1 and CDR2 are MNHEY and SVGAGI. The CDR3 spells CASGDPGANVLTF. The DNA of the CDR3 is TGTGCCAGCGGAGACCCCGGGGCCAACGTCCTGACTTTC.

This clone was seen just once. The gene calls are TRBV30 and TRBJ2-1; 8 bases map to TRBD2. With V trimmed by 5 bases and J by 7 bases, 10 bases remained unmatched. There are 14 residues in the CDR3. CDR1 is GTSNPN and CDR2 is SVGIG in the germline V gene (reference sequence). In DNA form, the CDR3 reads TGTGCCTGGGGCCCGGGACTAGTCTTTAATGAGCAGTTCTTC. Translating gives CAWGPGLVFNEQFF.

The rearrangement uses TRBV6-5 and TRBJ1-5; D uncertain. Trimming stripped 4 bases from V and 0 bases from J, with 7 bases between. The CDR3 extends over 14 amino acids. Germline CDR1 MNHEY, CDR2 SVGAGI. The CDR3 nucleotides read TGTGCCAGCAGTTCCTCCCATAGCAATCAGCCCCAGCATTTT. Translated: CASSSSHSNQPQHF.

V and J are TRBV4-1 and TRBJ2-2; D might be TRBD1 (7 bases). Germline values: CDR1 MGHRA, CDR2 YSYEKL. The germline V and J ends were trimmed by 4 bases and 6 bases, with 18 bases remaining between them. This CDR3 has 16 amino acids. In DNA form, the CDR3 reads TGCGCCAGCAGCCCCACCCAGGGGGGTAGGCCCGGGGAGCTGTTTTTT. Translated: CASSPTQGGRPGELFF.

This clone was detected only once. The chain has TRBV4-1 and TRBJ2-7, with D perhaps TRBD1 (6 bases). The V end was cut by 1 base, the J end by 0 bases, with 10 bases between. The CDR3 consists of 15 residues. Germline CDR1 MGHRA, CDR2 YSYEKL. Written as DNA, the CDR3 is TGCGCCAGCAGCCAAGTGTACAGGGACTCCTACGAGCAGTACTTC. It translates to CASSQVYRDSYEQYF.

CDR3 in DNA: TGCGCCAGCAGCCAAGAATCCGCTAGCGGGGGAAATTTACTAGCCAAAAACATTCAGTACTTC. Translation gives CASSQESASGGNLLAKNIQYF. The chain joins TRBV4-1 to TRBJ2-4; 10 nucleotides agree with TRBD2. Germline loops: CDR1 MGHRA, CDR2 YSYEKL. Trimming at V came to 0 bases and at J to 0 bases, leaving 14 bases not matched to a gene. The CDR3 runs 21 residues.

The chain recombines TRBV28 with TRBJ2-7, with TRBD2 matching over 9 bases. V lost 7 bases and J lost 6; bases outside the gene matches: 10. Germline V lookup: CDR1 MDHEN, CDR2 SYDVKM. This CDR3 is built from 14 residues. CDR3 nucleotides: TGTGCCAGCAACCTAGCGGGGAGCTCCGCCGAGCAGTACTTC. This translates into CASNLAGSSAEQYF.